Shown below are 22 T cell receptor beta chains from a single sample sequenced in a study of identical twins. TCRdb reprocessed the 5' RACE reads with MiXCR, giving one entry per CDR3 protein. The sample carries a few hundred thousand distinct CDR3 sequences, 15% recorded once. Another study also made use of these data, one on yellow fever vaccine responses in identical twins.

Sequenced sample: CD4+ T cells sorted from blood. Every receptor here comes from a woman under 30 in good health.

V usage is TRBV5-1 and J usage is TRBJ2-2, with a tentative D call TRBD2 (5 bases). Germline CDR1 SGHRS, CDR2 YFSETQ. Trimming removed 0 bases from V and 6 bases from J, with 9 bases in between. This CDR3 contains 14 residues. The chain's CDR3 is CASSLERGSGELFF. Here the CDR3 DNA reads TGCGCCAGCAGCTTGGAGCGAGGGTCCGGGGAGCTGTTTTTT.

The chain links TRBV7-3 to TRBJ2-1, with TRBD1 matching over 8 bases. Per germline, CDR1 SGHTA and CDR2 FQGTGA. V shed 0 bases, J shed 0 bases, and the junction held 7 bases outside the gene matches. This CDR3 has 18 residues. CDR3 region: CASSLTRTGPASYNEQFF. In DNA form, the CDR3 reads TGTGCCAGCAGCTTAACCCGGACAGGGCCCGCCTCCTACAATGAGCAGTTCTTC.

The V call is TRBV12-3 or TRBV12-4, the J call TRBJ2-1; 10 nucleotides match TRBD2. The J segment lost 6 bases and the V segment lost 3 bases, leaving 8 bases of the junction unmatched. The length of the CDR3 is 16 residues. CDR3 sequence (DNA): TGTGCCAGCAGTTTCGGTCGGACTAGCGGTACCAATGAGCAGTTCTTC. This codes for CASSFGRTSGTNEQFF.

This clonotype was seen more than once but under ten times. The CDR3 here is CASSYPGTEGGYGYTF. In nucleotides, the CDR3 is TGTGCCAGCAGTTACCCCGGGACGGAAGGGGGCTATGGCTACACCTTC. This chain joins TRBV6-5 and TRBJ1-2; weak D call: TRBD1 (6 bases). CDR1 MNHEY and CDR2 SVGAGI come from the germline V gene. The CDR3 consists of 16 residues. V was trimmed by 2 bases and J by 4 bases, leaving 17 bases between them.

This clonotype came up a few times. The chain recombines TRBV2 with TRBJ1-5, with D unclear. Germline V gene lookup returns CDR1 SNHLY and CDR2 FYNNEI. The CDR3 length is 15 residues. Trimming shortened V by 7 bases and J by 2 bases, and 15 bases separated the two germline ends. In nucleotides, the CDR3 is TGTGCCAGCACCGAGCGAGATTTGGGCAATCAGCCCCAGCATTTT. Amino acid sequence: CASTERDLGNQPQHF. Full variable domain (outside the CDR3, taken from reference TRBV2 and TRBJ1-5): EPEVTQTPSHQVTQMGQEVILRCVPISNHLYFYWYRQILGQKVEFLVSFYNNEISEKSEIFDDQFSVERPDGSNFTLKIRSTKLEDSAMYFCASTERDLGNQPQHFGDGTRLSIL.

This chain links TRBV4-2 with TRBJ2-2; 9 nucleotides line up with TRBD2. CDR1 and CDR2 from the germline V gene are LGHNA and YNFKEQ. V trimming: 2 bases; J trimming: 5 bases; junction bases outside the gene matches: 9. This CDR3 spans 17 amino acids. The CDR3 bases are TGTGCCAGCAGCCAATACGGGGTTGCGGGAGGGACCGGGGAGCTGTTTTTT. It yields the protein CASSQYGVAGGTGELFF.

This clonotype showed up just a few times. This sequence joins TRBV28 and TRBJ2-7, with 9 positions matching TRBD2. In germline, CDR1 is MDHEN, CDR2 SYDVKM. CDR3 length equals 15 residues. V trimming: 6 bases; J trimming: 2 bases; junction bases outside the gene matches: 8. The CDR3 loop reads CASRGQTSGTYEQYF. CDR3 nucleotides: TGTGCCAGCAGGGGACAGACTAGCGGCACCTACGAGCAGTACTTC.

This clonotype was recorded a few times. V and J are TRBV5-1 and TRBJ2-5, with a weak D call TRBD1 (5 bases). The CDR3 consists of 14 residues. V lost 4 bases and J 0 bases, leaving 10 bases between the germline ends. The germline V gene encodes CDR1 SGHRS and CDR2 YFSETQ. The CDR3 nucleotides are TGCGCCAGCAGCCACGGACACTACCAAGAGACCCAGTACTTC. It encodes CASSHGHYQETQYF.

This chain connects TRBV28 to TRBJ2-7; tentative D call: TRBD2 (7 bases). This CDR3 spans 14 amino acids. Germline V gene data show CDR1 as MDHEN and CDR2 as SYDVKM. V shed 3 bases and J shed 3 bases, with 12 bases lying between them. CDR3 bases: TGTGCCAGCAGTTTGGGGGGGGACAACTACGAGCAGTACTTC. Its protein product is CASSLGGDNYEQYF.

The chain links TRBV2 to TRBJ2-2, with 12 bases fitting TRBD2. Germline CDR1 and CDR2: SNHLY and FYNNEI. Unmatched junction bases numbered 13, after V lost 8 bases and J lost 0 bases. CDR3 length: 19 residues. The CDR3: CASCPRTSGESTNTGELFF. CDR3 nucleotides: TGTGCCAGCTGTCCAAGGACTAGCGGGGAGTCTACGAACACCGGGGAGCTGTTTTTT.

This clonotype was recorded a few times. The rearrangement links TRBV2 to TRBJ2-2, with D possibly matching TRBD2 (6 bases). This CDR3 contains 15 residues. The V end was cut by 8 bases, the J end by 5 bases, with 18 bases between. CDR1 is SNHLY and CDR2 is FYNNEI in the germline V gene. The DNA for the CDR3 is TGTGCCAGCGGGACTGGTGGGCAGGGTACCGGGGAGCTGTTTTTT. Its protein is CASGTGGQGTGELFF.

The chain recombines TRBV20-1 with TRBJ2-2, with D maybe TRBD2 (6 bases). Germline CDR1 is DFQATT and CDR2 is SNEGSKA (reference sequence). This CDR3 contains 14 residues. V lost 4 bases, J lost 5 bases, and 14 bases lay in between. CDR3 in DNA: TGCAGTGCTATTAGTGGGGGGAAGACCGGGGAGCTGTTTTTT. Protein product: CSAISGGKTGELFF.

This chain uses TRBV20-1 with TRBJ2-3, with D possibly being TRBD1 (6 bases). The germline V gene encodes CDR1 DFQATT and CDR2 SNEGSKA (reference sequence). The CDR3 extends over 13 amino acids. Trimming left V 6 bases short and J 3 bases short, with 13 bases between. The CDR3 nucleotides read TGCAGTGCCCCGGGACAAATAACAGATACGCAGTATTTT. Translating gives CSAPGQITDTQYF.

This sequence joins TRBV25-1 and TRBJ2-1; TRBD2 might be the D (5 bases). The CDR3 has 16 residues. V was cut by 4 bases and J by 9 bases, with 22 bases left in between. CDR1 MGHDK and CDR2 SYGVNS come from the germline V gene. In DNA form, the CDR3 reads TGTGCCAGCAGTGCATTTGGCGGGCACAGTCTGGGTGAGCAGTTCTTC. As protein: CASSAFGGHSLGEQFF.

This clonotype was counted a few times. J is TRBJ1-1 and V is TRBV7-9, with D hard to call. Germline V gene lookup returns CDR1 SEHNR and CDR2 FQNEAQ (reference sequence). The CDR3 totals 14 residues. V lost 5 bases and J lost 5, with 15 bases in between. The DNA of the CDR3 is TGTGCCAGCAGCGGCCGAACAGAGTTGACTGAAGCTTTCTTT. Encoded protein: CASSGRTELTEAFF.

The chain has TRBV6-5 and TRBJ2-1; 8 nucleotides line up with TRBD2. The V and J ends lost 2 bases and 8 bases, in that order; junction bases with no gene match: 20. The CDR3 is 19 residues long. Germline assignment: CDR1 MNHEY and CDR2 SVGAGI. The CDR3 DNA is TGTGCCAGCAGTTACCTAAGGGTCGGATTAGCGGGACCGGGGGATGAGCAGTTCTTC. This codes for CASSYLRVGLAGPGDEQFF.

V is TRBV28 and J is TRBJ1-1; TRBD1 might be the D (5 bases). This CDR3 region has 14 residues. Trimming took 5 bases from V and 6 from J, leaving 16 bases between them. Germline CDR1 and CDR2: MDHEN and SYDVKM. The CDR3 region has the DNA TGTGCCAGCAGTCCAGGGACGGGGGTAGCTGAAGCTTTCTTT. This codes for CASSPGTGVAEAFF.

Many counts were recorded for this clonotype. The chain links TRBV10-3 to TRBJ1-1; 8 nucleotides line up with TRBD1. The V gene end was trimmed by 6 bases and the J gene end by 0 bases; junction bases not matched to a gene: 9. Germline CDR1 is ENHRY and CDR2 is SYGVKD. This CDR3 region has 16 residues. The CDR3 spells CAISPTGERVNTEAFF. In nucleotides, the CDR3 is TGTGCCATCAGCCCGACAGGGGAGAGGGTGAACACTGAAGCTTTCTTT.

This chain's CDR3 is CASGEETQYF. CDR3 nucleotides: TGTGCCAGCGGGGAAGAGACCCAGTACTTC. The chain combines TRBV9 with TRBJ2-5; D is undetermined. The germline gives CDR1 SGDLS, CDR2 YYNGEE. This CDR3 has 10 amino acids. Trimming took 7 bases from V and 3 from J, leaving 4 bases between them.

The chain is built from TRBV7-9 and TRBJ2-5; a weak D match, TRBD1 (6 bases). This CDR3 contains 13 residues. The V end was cut by 7 bases, the J end by 5 bases, with 14 bases between. Germline loops: CDR1 SEHNR, CDR2 FQNEAQ (reference sequence). CDR3 bases: TGTGCCAGCATTAGAGGACAGAGTGAGACCCAGTACTTC. It encodes CASIRGQSETQYF.

The CDR3 region is CASSYFRENTEAFF. CDR3 DNA sequence: TGTGCCAGCAGTTACTTCAGGGAGAACACTGAAGCTTTCTTT. V is TRBV6-5 and J is TRBJ1-1, with D perhaps matching TRBD1 (5 bases). CDR3 length: 14 residues. The V gene's germline CDR1 is MNHEY and CDR2 SVGAGI. V was pared by 1 base and J by 1 base, with 7 bases between.

This clonotype has only a few counts. V usage is TRBV2 and J usage is TRBJ2-3; no clear D gene. The CDR3 loop spans 11 amino acids. V was clipped by 10 bases and J by 5 bases, with 10 bases between them. Germline V CDR1 and CDR2: SNHLY, FYNNEI. The CDR3 nucleotides read TGTGCCACCCCAGTTGGAGATACGCAGTATTTT. Amino acid sequence: CATPVGDTQYF.